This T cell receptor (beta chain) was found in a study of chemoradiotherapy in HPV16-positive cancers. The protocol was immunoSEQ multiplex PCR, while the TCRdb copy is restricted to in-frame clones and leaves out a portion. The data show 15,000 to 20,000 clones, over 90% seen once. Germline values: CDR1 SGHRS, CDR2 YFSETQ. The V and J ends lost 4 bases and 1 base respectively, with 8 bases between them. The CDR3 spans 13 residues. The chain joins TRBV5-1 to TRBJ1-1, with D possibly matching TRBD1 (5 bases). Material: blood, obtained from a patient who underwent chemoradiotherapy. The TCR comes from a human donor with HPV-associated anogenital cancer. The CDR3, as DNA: TGCGCCAGCAGCCCCGGGACGAACACTGAAGCTTTCTTT. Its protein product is CASSPGTNTEAFF.